This T cell receptor beta chain appears in the sequencing data of a study of OX40 agonist ivuxolimab in advanced cancers. Study context: Cancers in dose escalation were hepatocellular, melanoma, renal cell and head and neck. Checkpoint inhibitors had been given previously to roughly 36% of patients.

Germline V CDR1 and CDR2: MRHNA, SNTAGT. The CDR3 spans 13 residues. V lost 5 bases and J lost 8, with 12 bases in between. This table comes from immunoSEQ multiplex PCR, and its TCRdb copy is limited to in-frame clones, with some not included. The sample carries over 75,000 clones, roughly 92% recorded once. For this clone: What it recognizes is unknown.

Overall study findings and caveats: Individuals who were partial responders at 0.1-3.0 mg/kg had clonal expansion that ranked among the lowest.

J is TRBJ1-4 and V is TRBV6-4; D remains unclear. The clonotype originates from an adult with an advanced solid tumor such as melanoma, head and neck, liver or kidney cancer. The specimen comprised CD4+ or CD8+ T cells sorted from blood, sampled in a trial of the OX40 agonist ivuxolimab. The CDR3, as DNA: TGTGCCAGCAGTCCACGGGAAGGGGAAAAACTGTTTTTT. Translated, it gives CASSPREGEKLFF.